This T cell receptor (beta chain) stems from a study of blood T cell repertoires in COVID-19. Study overall: From the United States, Italy and Spain came samples of acute and convalescent COVID-19. T cells, B-cell-depleted T cells, or PBMCs provided the cDNA or gDNA that served as material.

Germline lookup yields CDR1 KGHDR and CDR2 SFDVKD. The CDR3 runs 15 residues. J gave up 2 bases and V 4 bases, and 6 bases lay outside the gene matches. As handled by the study authors: Nucleated cell counts were estimated from reference gene primer amplification. TCRdb's table, derived via immunoSEQ multiplex PCR, lists solely in-frame clones and lacks some. That table supplies the V and J calls and clone size; D and trimming were determined from the DNA. The sample records roughly 120,000 clones, around 89% being singletons. The source material was peripheral blood. The J gene is TRBJ2-7, the V gene TRBV24-1; 8 positions agree with TRBD2. This sequence was found in a man between 65 and 79 years old with active or convalescent COVID-19. The DNA for the CDR3 is TGTGCCACCAGTGACTACCCGGGGGGGGCCTACGAGCAGTACTTC. This sequence encodes CATSDYPGGAYEQYF.